Reported below is one T cell receptor (beta chain). This study enrolled people aged about 18 to 100 from about 26 US geographic areas. Participants' reported clinical history set cohort assignment. The sample is drawn from a study of blood T cell repertoires in COVID-19. The wider study: The samples span acute and convalescent COVID-19 from the United States, Italy and Spain. The analysed material was cDNA or gDNA that came from T cells, B-cell-depleted T cells, or PBMCs.

The repertoire was sequenced with immunoSEQ multiplex PCR; TCRdb's copy has only in-frame clones and lacks some. The table has 150,000 to 200,000 clones, over 75% seen once. V was cut by 3 bases and J by 11 bases, with 14 bases left in between. The CDR3 runs to 13 residues. Germline lookup yields CDR1 LNHDA and CDR2 SQIVND (reference sequence). This sequence originates from a middle-aged woman with acute COVID-19. Sequencing used PBMCs or T cells enriched from blood (not recorded which). V gene TRBV19 combines with J gene TRBJ2-1, with D hard to call. The CDR3 nucleotides are TGTGCCAGTAGTATGGCTGTTGGGCTCCAGCAGTTCTTC. It translates to CASSMAVGLQQFF.